The source of this T cell receptor (beta chain) is a study of Ad26.COV2.S vaccination and SARS-CoV-2 variants (dated by TCRdb to 2020 to 2023). In terms of the full investigation: Vaccine-arm donors came from COV1001, a multicentre, randomized, double-blind, placebo-controlled phase I-IIa trial of Ad26.COV2.S in healthy adults. Sequencing of the TCRbeta repertoire served to evaluate the specificity and breadth of SARS-CoV-2-reactive T cell receptors following Ad26.COV2.S vaccination. The TCR-sequenced set comprised about 32 samples: some 19 Ad26.COV2.S vaccine recipients, 5 placebo recipients and 8 SARS-CoV-2 convalescent individuals. Trial participants were randomized into five groups of five, in which low-dose or high-dose Ad26.COV2.S was given once or twice, or placebo was given on both occasions. Throughout the experiments and outcome assessment, investigators stayed blinded to trial group allocation. Ad26.COV2.S was administered intramuscularly at a dose of 5x10^10 or 1x10^11 viral particles, either as one shot or as two shots given 56 days apart.

The label giving this sample's treatment or condition can be read as: about 20 received Ad26.COV2.S at low or high dose, single or two shots; about five received placebo; per-sample allocation not given. For vaccine and placebo recipients, repertoires were sequenced using samples collected on day 63 after the first injection. Between 29 July and 7 August 2020, Cohort 1b enrolled 25 adults aged 18-55 years at one site in Boston, USA. Ad26.COV2.S was a replication-incompetent adenovirus type 26 vector that expressed a prefusion-stabilized SARS-CoV-2 spike protein derived from the original Wuhan strain. Broad study findings and their caveats: Vaccine and placebo recipients had similar non-spike TCR breadth, a finding consistent with the vaccine containing only spike. Substantial breadth of spike-specific CD8+ and CD4+ T cell responses was reported after vaccination. The authors noted that total T cell responses may have been underestimated by the TCR breadth and depth analyses. Higher spike-specific TCR breadth was observed in Ad26.COV2.S recipients than in placebo recipients (P = 0.0014). The study was not powered for comparison of responses between vaccine doses or regimens.

Taken from cysteine to phenylalanine, the CDR3 has 15 residues. Only the CDR3 region is kept as DNA, spanning 45 bases read in frame from base 1. Per the germline V gene, SNHLY is the CDR1 and FYNNEI is the CDR2. Between the V and J ends, shortened by 4 bases and 0 bases respectively, the junction contains 10 bases. The immunoSEQ Assay was the method used to sequence TCRbeta CDR3 regions. After extraction, genomic DNA underwent amplification by bias-controlled multiplex PCR, followed by high-throughput sequencing. Per the original workflow: To quantify the absolute abundance of every unique TCRbeta CDR3 region, sequences were collapsed and filtered. T cell fraction was estimated by normalizing TCRbeta template counts to usable DNA, which was measured by amplifying reference genes present in all nucleated cells. Repertoire TCRs were annotated as SARS-CoV-2-specific by exact matching of V gene, CDR3 amino acid sequence and J gene to a known reactive TCR set. The reference SARS-CoV-2 TCR set was derived from MIRA and filtered for enrichment in COVID-19-positive ImmuneCODE repertoires, a step that removed public or cross-reactive TCRs. Based on the MIRA antigens, annotated TCRs were further analysed at the level of specific ORF or position within ORF. Depth was the summed frequency of annotated unique rearrangements, while breadth was defined as annotated unique rearrangements over total unique productive rearrangements. TCR breadth was compared between groups using two-sided Wilcoxon rank-sum tests. TCRdb took this table from immuneACCESS and kept in-frame rearrangements with V and J called. Such tables lack part of the clones; where checked against another copy, unresolved V genes explain under half of the gap, and the rest is unexplained. V and J calls and clone size come straight from that table; D and trimming were deduced from the DNA. The sample table lists around 400,000 clones, approximately 83% of them with a count of one. Jointly, the top ten make up just under 7.5% of the sample.

Details on this clone: Its antigen is currently not known. Base-call qualities are not available, and no considerably larger clone is one nucleotide away.

This specimen consisted of peripheral blood, obtained in a trial of Ad26.COV2.S vaccine versus placebo. The sequence is built from TRBV2 and TRBJ2-4; no D gene can be assigned with confidence. This clonotype was obtained from a person between 18 and 65 years old who received the Ad26.COV2.S COVID-19 vaccine or a placebo. CDR3 sequence: CASSVADLAKNIQYF. The DNA reads TGTGCCAGCAGTGTGGCAGACTTAGCCAAAAACATTCAGTACTTC.